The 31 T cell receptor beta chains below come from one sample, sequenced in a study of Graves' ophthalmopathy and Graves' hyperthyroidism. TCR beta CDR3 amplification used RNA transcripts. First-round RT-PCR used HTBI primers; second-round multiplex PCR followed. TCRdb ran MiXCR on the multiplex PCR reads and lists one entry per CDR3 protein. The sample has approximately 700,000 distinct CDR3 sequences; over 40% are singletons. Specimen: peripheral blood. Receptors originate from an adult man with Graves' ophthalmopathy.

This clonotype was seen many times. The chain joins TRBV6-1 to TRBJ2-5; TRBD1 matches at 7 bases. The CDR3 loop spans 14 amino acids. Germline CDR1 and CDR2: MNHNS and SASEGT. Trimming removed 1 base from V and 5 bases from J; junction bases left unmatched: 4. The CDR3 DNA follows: TGTGCCAGCAGTGAAGAGACAGGGCTCGAGACCCAGTACTTC. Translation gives CASSEETGLETQYF.

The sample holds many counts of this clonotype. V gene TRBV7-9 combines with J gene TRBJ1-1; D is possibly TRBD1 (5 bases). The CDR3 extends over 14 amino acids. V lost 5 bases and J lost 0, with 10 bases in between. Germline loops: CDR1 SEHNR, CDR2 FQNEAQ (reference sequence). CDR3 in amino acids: CASSPGRMNTEAFF. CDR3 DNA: TGTGCCAGCAGCCCGGGACGGATGAACACTGAAGCTTTCTTT.

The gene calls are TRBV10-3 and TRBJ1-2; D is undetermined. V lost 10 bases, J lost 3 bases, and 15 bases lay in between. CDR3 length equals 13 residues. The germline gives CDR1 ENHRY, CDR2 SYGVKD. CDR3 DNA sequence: TGTGCCAGCAGCATCACTCGGGACTATGGCTACACCTTC. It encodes CASSITRDYGYTF.

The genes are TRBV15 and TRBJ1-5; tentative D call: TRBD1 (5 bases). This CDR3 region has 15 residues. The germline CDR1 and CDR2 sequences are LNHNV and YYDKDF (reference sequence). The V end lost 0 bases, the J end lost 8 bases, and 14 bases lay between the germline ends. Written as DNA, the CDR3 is TGTGCCACCAGCAGAGATGCAGGGAAGAATGAGCCCCAGCATTTT. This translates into CATSRDAGKNEPQHF.

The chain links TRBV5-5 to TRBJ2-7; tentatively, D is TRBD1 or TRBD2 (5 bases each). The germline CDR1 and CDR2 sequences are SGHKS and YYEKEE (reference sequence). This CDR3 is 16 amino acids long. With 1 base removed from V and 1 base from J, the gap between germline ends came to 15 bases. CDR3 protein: CASSLWSGTGSYEQYF. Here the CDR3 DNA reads TGTGCCAGCAGCTTGTGGTCCGGGACCGGTTCCTACGAGCAGTACTTC. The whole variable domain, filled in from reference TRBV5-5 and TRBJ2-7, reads DAGVTQSPTHLIKTRGQQVTLRCSPISGHKSVSWYQQVLGQGPQFIFQYYEKEERGRGNFPDRFSARQFPNYSSELNVNALLLGDSALYLCASSLWSGTGSYEQYFGPGTRLTVT.

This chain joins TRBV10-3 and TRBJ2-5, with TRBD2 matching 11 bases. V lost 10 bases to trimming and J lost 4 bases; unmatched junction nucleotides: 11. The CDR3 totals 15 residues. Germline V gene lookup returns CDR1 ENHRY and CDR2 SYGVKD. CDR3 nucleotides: TGTGCCAGCAGGTTGGATAGCGGGGGGGGAGAGACCCAGTACTTC. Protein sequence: CASRLDSGGGETQYF.

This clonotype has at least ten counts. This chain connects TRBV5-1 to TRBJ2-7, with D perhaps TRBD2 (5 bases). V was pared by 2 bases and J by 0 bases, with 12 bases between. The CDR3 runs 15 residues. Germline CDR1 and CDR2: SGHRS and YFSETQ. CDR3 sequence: CASSLAQGSSYEQYF. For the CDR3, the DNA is TGCGCCAGCAGCTTAGCCCAAGGGAGCTCCTACGAGCAGTACTTC.

Written as DNA, the CDR3 is TGTGCCAGCAGCACGGGACTAGCGGAGACCCAGTACTTC. It codes for CASSTGLAETQYF. The chain couples TRBV5-4 to TRBJ2-5, with 10 bases fitting TRBD2. V lost 4 bases, J lost 5 bases, and 2 bases stayed unmatched. CDR3 length equals 13 residues. CDR1 and CDR2 from the germline V gene are SGHNT and YYREEE (reference sequence).

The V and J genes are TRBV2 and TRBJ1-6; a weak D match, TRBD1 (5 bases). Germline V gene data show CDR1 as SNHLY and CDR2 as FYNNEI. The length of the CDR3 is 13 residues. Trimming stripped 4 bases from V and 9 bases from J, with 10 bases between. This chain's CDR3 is CASSGARVSPLHF. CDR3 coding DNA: TGTGCCAGCAGTGGAGCCAGGGTTTCACCCCTCCACTTT.

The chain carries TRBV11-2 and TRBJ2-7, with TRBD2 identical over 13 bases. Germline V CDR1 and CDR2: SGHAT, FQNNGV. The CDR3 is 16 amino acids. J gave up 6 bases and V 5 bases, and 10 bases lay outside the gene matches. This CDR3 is CASSPSRTSGRSEQYF. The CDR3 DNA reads TGTGCCAGCAGCCCTAGCCGGACTAGCGGGAGAAGCGAGCAGTACTTC. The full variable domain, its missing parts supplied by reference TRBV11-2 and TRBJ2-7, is EAGVAQSPRYKIIEKRQSVAFWCNPISGHATLYWYQQILGQGPKLLIQFQNNGVVDDSQLPKDRFSAERLKGVDSTLKIQPAKLEDSAVYLCASSPSRTSGRSEQYFGPGTRLTVT.

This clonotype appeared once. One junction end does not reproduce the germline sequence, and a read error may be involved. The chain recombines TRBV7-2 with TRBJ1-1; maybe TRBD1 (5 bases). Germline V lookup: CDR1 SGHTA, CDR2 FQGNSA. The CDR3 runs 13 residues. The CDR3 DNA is TGCACCAGCAGCCACGGGGGGAACACTGAAGCTTTCTTT. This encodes CTSSHGGNTEAFF.

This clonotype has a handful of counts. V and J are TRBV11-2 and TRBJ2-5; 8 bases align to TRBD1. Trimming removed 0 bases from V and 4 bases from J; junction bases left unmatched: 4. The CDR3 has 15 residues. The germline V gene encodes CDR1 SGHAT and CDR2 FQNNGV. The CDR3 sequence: CASSLDRGRRETQYF. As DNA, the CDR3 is TGTGCCAGCAGCTTAGACAGGGGGCGCCGAGAGACCCAGTACTTC.

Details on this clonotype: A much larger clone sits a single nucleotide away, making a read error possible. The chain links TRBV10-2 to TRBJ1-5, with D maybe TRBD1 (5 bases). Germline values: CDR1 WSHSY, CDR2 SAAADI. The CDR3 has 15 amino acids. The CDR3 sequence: CASSYSSQGSQPQHF. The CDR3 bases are TGTGCCAGCAGTTACTCGAGTCAGGGTAGCCAGCCCCAGCATTTT.

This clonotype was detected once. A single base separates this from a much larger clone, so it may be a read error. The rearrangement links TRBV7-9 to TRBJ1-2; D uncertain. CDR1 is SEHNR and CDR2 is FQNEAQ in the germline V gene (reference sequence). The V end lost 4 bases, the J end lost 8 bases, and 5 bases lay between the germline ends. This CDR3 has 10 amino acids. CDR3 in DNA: TGTGCCAGCAGCTCCGCGGGCTACACCTTC. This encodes CASSSAGYTF.

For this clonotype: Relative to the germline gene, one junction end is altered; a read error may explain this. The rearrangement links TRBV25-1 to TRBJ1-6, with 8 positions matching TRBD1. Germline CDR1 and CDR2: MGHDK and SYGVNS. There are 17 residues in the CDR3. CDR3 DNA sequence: TGCGCCAGCAGCCCTAGGACAGGGATGGGCAATAAATCACCCCTCCACTTT. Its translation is CASSPRTGMGNKSPLHF.

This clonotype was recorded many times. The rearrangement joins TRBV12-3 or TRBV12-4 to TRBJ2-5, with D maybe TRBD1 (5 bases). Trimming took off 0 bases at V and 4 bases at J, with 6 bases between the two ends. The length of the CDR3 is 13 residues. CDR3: CASSLAQGETQYF. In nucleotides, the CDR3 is TGTGCCAGCAGTTTAGCTCAGGGAGAGACCCAGTACTTC.

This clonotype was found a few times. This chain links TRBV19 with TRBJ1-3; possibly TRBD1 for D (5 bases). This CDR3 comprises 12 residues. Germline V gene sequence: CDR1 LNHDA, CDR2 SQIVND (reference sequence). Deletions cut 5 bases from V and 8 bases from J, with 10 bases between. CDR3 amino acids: CASSVRGDTIYF. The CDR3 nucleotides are TGTGCCAGTAGTGTAAGAGGGGACACCATATATTTT.

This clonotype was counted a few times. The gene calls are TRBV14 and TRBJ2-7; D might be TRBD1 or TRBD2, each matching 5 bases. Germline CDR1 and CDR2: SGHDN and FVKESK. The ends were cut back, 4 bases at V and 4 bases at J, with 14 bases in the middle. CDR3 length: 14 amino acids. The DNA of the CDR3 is TGTGCCAGCAGCCTGACCGGGACCTCATACGAGCAGTACGTC. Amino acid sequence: CASSLTGTSYEQYV.

CDR3 in DNA: TGTGCCAGCAGCCGACACAACTCCTACGAGCAGTACTTC. It specifies CASSRHNSYEQYF. The chain joins TRBV3-1 to TRBJ2-7, with unresolved D. Germline lookup yields CDR1 LGHDT and CDR2 YNNKEL (reference sequence). This CDR3 is built from 13 residues. V was shortened by 4 bases and J by 0 bases, with 7 bases between the two germline ends.

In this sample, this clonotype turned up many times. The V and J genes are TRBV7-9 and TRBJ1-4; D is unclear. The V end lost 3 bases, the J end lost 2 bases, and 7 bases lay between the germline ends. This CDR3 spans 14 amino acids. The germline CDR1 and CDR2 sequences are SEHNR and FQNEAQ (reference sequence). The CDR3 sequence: CASSFLGTNEKLFF. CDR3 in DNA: TGTGCCAGCAGCTTCCTGGGCACTAATGAAAAACTGTTTTTT. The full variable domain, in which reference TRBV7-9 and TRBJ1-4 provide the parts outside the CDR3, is DTGVSQNPRHKITKRGQNVTFRCDPISEHNRLYWYRQTLGQGPEFLTYFQNEAQLEKSRLLSDRFSAERPKGSFSTLEIQRTEQGDSAMYLCASSFLGTNEKLFFGSGTQLSVL.

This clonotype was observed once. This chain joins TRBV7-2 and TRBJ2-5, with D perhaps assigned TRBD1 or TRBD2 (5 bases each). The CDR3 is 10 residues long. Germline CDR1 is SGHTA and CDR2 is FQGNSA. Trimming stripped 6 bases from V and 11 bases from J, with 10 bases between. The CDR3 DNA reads TGTGCCAGCAGGAGGAGGACACAGTACTTC. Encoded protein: CASRRRTQYF.

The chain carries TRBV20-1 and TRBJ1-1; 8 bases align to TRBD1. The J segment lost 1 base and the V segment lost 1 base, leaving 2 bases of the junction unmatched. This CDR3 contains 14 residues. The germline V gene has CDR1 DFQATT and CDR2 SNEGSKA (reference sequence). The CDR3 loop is CSARVGTGNTEAFF. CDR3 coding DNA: TGCAGTGCTAGAGTTGGGACAGGGAACACTGAAGCTTTCTTT.

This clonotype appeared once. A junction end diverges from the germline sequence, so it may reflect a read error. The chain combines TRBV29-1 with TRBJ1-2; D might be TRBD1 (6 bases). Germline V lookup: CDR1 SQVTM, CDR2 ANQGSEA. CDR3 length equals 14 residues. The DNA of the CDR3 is TGTGCCTGGACCAGGACAGTAACTAACTATGGCTACACCTTC. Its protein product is CAWTRTVTNYGYTF.

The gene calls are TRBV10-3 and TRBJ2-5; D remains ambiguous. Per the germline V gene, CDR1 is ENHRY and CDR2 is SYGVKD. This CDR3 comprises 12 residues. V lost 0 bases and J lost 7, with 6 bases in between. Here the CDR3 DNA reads TGTGCCATCAGTGAGTCGGGTGTGACCCAGTACTTC. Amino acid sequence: CAISESGVTQYF.

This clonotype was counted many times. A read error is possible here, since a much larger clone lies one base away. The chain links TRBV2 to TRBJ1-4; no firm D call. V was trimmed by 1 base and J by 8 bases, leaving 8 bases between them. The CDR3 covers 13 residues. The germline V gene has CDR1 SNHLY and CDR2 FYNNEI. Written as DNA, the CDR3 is TGTGCCAGCAGTGAAGTAATGGGGGAAAAACTGTTTTTT. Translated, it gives CASSEVMGEKLFF. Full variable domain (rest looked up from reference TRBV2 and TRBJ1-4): EPEVTQTPSHQVTQMGQEVILRCVPISNHLYFYWYRQILGQKVEFLVSFYNNEISEKSEIFDDQFSVERPDGSNFTLKIRSTKLEDSAMYFCASSEVMGEKLFFGSGTQLSVL.

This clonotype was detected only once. The CDR3 DNA sequence: TGTGCCAGTAGTTTAATGGGGGCCCATTCACCCCTCCACTTT. Protein sequence: CASSLMGAHSPLHF. This chain uses TRBV12-5 with TRBJ1-6; weak D call: TRBD1 (6 bases). Germline lookup yields CDR1 LGHNT and CDR2 FRNRAP. This CDR3 has 14 amino acids.

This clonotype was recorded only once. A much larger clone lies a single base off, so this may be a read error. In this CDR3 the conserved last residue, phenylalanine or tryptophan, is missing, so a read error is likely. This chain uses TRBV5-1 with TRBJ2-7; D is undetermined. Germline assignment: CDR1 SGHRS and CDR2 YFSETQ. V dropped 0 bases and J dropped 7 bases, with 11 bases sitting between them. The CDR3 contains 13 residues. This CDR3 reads CASSLELAGEQYL. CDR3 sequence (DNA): TGCGCCAGCAGCTTGGAGTTAGCCGGGGAGCAGTACCTC.

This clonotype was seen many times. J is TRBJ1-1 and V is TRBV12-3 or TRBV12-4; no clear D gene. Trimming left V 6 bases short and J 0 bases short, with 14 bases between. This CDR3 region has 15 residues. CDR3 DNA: TGTGCCAGCAGCTCAAAGAGCATTATGAACACTGAAGCTTTCTTT. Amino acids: CASSSKSIMNTEAFF.

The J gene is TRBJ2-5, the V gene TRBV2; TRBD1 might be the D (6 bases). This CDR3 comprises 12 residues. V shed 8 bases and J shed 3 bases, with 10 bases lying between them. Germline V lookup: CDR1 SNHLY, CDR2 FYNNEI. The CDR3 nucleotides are TGTGCCAGCGGGGGCCTAGAAGAGACCCAGTACTTC. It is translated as CASGGLEETQYF.

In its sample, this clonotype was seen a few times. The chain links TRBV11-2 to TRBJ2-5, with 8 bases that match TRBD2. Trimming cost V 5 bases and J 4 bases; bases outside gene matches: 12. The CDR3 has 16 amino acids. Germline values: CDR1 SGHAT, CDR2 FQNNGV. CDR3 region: CASSLFGGGSRETQYF. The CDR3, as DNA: TGTGCCAGCAGCCTCTTCGGCGGGGGGAGTAGAGAGACCCAGTACTTC.

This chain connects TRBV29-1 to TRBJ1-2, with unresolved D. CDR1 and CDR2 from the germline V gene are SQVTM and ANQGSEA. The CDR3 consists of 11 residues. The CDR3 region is CNVGPRDGYTF. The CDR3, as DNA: TGCAACGTCGGGCCCAGAGATGGCTACACCTTC.